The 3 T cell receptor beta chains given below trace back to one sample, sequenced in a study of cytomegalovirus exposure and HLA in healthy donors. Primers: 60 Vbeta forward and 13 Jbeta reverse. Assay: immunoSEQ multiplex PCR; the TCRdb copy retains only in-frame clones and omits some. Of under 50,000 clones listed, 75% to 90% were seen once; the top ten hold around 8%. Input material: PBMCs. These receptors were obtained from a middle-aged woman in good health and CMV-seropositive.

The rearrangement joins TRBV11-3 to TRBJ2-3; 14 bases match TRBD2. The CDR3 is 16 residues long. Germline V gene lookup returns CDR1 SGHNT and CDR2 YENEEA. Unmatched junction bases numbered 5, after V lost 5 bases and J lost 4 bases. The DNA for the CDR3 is TGTGCCAGCAGCCTTGGACTAGCGGGGGGCCCAGATACGCAGTATTTT. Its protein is CASSLGLAGGPDTQYF.

CDR3 DNA: TGTGCCAGCAACCTGACTAGCGGGATCTACAATGAGCAGTTCTTC. Its translation: CASNLTSGIYNEQFF. This rearrangement joins TRBV11-2 to TRBJ2-1; 11 bases map to TRBD2. CDR1 SGHAT and CDR2 FQNNGV come from the germline V gene. V lost 7 bases to trimming and J lost 3 bases; unmatched junction nucleotides: 5. CDR3 length: 15 residues. The whole variable domain, filled in from reference TRBV11-2 and TRBJ2-1, reads EAGVAQSPRYKIIEKRQSVAFWCNPISGHATLYWYQQILGQGPKLLIQFQNNGVVDDSQLPKDRFSAERLKGVDSTLKIQPAKLEDSAVYLCASNLTSGIYNEQFFGPGTRLTVL.

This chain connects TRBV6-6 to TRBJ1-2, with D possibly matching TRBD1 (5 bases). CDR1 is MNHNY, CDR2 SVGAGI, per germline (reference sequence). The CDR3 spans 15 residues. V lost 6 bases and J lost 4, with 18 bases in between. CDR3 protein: CASRLPGGGAYGYTF. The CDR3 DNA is TGTGCCAGCAGGCTTCCTGGGGGGGGAGCCTATGGCTACACCTTC.